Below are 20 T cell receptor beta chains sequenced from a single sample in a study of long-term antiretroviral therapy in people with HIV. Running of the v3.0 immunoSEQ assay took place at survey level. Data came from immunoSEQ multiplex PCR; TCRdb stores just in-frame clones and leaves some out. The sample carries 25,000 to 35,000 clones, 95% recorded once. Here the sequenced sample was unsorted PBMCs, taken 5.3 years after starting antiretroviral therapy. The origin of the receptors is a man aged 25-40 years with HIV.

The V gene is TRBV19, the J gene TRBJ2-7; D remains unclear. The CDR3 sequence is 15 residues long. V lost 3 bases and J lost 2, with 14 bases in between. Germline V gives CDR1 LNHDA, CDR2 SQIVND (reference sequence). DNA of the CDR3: TGTGCCAGTAGTATCACCGCACAGTGGACCTACGAGCAGTACTTC. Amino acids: CASSITAQWTYEQYF.

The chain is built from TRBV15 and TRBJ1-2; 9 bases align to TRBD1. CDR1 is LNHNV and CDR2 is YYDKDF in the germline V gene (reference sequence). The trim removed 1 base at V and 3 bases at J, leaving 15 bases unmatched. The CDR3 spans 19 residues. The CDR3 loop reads CATSRALAEQGARDYGYTF. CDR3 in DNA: TGTGCCACCAGCAGAGCACTAGCCGAACAGGGGGCGAGGGACTATGGCTACACCTTC. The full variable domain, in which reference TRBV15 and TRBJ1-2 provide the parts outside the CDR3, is DAMVIQNPRYQVTQFGKPVTLSCSQTLNHNVMYWYQQKSSQAPKLLFHYYDKDFNNEADTPDNFQSRRPNTSFCFLDIRSPGLGDTAMYLCATSRALAEQGARDYGYTFGSGTRLTVV.

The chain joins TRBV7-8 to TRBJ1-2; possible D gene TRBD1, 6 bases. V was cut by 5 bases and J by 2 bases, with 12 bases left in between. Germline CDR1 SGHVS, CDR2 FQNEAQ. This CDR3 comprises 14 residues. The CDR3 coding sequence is TGTGCCAGCAGCCAAGACAGGCCCAACTATGGCTACACCTTC. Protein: CASSQDRPNYGYTF. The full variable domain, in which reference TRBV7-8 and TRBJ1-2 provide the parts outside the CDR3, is GAGVSQSPRYKVAKRGQDVALRCDPISGHVSLFWYQQALGQGPEFLTYFQNEAQLDKSGLPSDRFFAERPEGSVSTLKIQRTQQEDSAVYLCASSQDRPNYGYTFGSGTRLTVV.

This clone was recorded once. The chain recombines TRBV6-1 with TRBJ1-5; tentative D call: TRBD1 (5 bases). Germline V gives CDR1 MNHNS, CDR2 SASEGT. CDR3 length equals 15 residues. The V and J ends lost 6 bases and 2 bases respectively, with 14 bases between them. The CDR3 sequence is CASRLGPAGNQPQHF. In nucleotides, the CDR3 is TGTGCCAGCAGACTGGGACCTGCAGGCAATCAGCCCCAGCATTTT.

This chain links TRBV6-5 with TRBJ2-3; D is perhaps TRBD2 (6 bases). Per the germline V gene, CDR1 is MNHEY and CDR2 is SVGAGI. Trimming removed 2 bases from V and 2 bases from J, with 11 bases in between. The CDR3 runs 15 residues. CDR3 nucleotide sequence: TGTGCCAGCAGTTACGGCGGAGGGTCCACAGATACGCAGTATTTT. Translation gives CASSYGGGSTDTQYF.

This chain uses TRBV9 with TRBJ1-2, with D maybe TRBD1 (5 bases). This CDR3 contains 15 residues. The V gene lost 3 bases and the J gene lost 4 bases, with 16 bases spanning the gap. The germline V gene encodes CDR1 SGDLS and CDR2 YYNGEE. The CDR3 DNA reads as TGTGCCAGCAGCGGAGGGGCAGGGTATTTCTATGGCTACACCTTC. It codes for CASSGGAGYFYGYTF. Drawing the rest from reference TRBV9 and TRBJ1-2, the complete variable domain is DSGVTQTPKHLITATGQRVTLRCSPRSGDLSVYWYQQSLDQGLQFLIQYYNGEERAKGNILERFSAQQFPDLHSELNLSSLELGDSALYFCASSGGAGYFYGYTFGSGTRLTVV.

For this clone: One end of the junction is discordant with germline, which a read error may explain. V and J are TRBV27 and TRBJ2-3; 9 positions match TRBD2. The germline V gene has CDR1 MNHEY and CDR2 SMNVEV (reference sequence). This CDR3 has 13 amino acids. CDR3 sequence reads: CASSPSGTSPPDF. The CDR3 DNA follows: TGTGCCAGCAGTCCATCGGGGACTAGCCCACCCGATTTT.

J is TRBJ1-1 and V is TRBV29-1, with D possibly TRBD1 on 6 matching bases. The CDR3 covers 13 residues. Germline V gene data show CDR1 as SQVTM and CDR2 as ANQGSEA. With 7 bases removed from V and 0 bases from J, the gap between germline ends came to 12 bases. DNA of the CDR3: TGCAGCGGTACACAGGGTATGAACACTGAAGCTTTCTTT. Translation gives CSGTQGMNTEAFF.

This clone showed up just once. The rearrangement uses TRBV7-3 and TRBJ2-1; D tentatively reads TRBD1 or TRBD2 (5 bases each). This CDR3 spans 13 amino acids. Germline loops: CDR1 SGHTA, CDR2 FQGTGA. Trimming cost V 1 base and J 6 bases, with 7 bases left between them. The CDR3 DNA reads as TGTGCCAGCAGCTTAATGAGGGGCAATGAGCAGTTCTTC. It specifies CASSLMRGNEQFF. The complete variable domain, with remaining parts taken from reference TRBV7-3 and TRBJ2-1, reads GAGVSQTPSNKVTEKGKYVELRCDPISGHTALYWYRQSLGQGPEFLIYFQGTGAADDSGLPNDRFFAVRPEGSVSTLKIQRTERGDSAVYLCASSLMRGNEQFFGPGTRLTVL.

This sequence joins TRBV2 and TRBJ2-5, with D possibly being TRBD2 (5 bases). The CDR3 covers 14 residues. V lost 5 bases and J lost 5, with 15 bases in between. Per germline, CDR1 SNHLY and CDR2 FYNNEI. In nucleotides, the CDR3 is TGTGCCAGCAGTAGTTTGAGCGGAGGCGAGACCCAGTACTTC. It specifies CASSSLSGGETQYF.

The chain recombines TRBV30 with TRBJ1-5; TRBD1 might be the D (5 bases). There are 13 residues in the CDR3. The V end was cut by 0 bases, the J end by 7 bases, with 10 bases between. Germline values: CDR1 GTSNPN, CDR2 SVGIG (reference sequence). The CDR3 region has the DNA TGTGCCTGGAGTGTGCAGGGCGGGCAGCCCCAGCATTTT. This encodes CAWSVQGGQPQHF.

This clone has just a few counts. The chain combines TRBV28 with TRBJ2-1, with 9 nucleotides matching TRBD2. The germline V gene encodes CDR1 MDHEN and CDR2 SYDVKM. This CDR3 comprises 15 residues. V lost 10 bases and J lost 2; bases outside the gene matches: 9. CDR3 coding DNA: TGTGCCACCATTGGGACTAGCAGAACCTACAATGAGCAGTTCTTC. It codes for CATIGTSRTYNEQFF. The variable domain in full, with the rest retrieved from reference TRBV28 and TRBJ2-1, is DVKVTQSSRYLVKRTGEKVFLECVQDMDHENMFWYRQDPGLGLRLIYFSYDVKMKEKGDIPEGYSVSREKKERFSLILESASTNQTSMYLCATIGTSRTYNEQFFGPGTRLTVL.

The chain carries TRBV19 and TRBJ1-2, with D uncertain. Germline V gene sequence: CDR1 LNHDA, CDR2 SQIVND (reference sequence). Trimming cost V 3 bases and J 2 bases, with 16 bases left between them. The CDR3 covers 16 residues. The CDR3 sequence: CASSMIAGGSNYGYTF. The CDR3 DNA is TGTGCCAGTAGTATGATAGCGGGCGGCAGCAACTATGGCTACACCTTC.

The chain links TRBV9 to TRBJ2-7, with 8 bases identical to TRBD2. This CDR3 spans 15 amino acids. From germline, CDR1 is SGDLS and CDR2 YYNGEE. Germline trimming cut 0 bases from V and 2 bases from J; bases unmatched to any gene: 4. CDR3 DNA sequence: TGTGCCAGCAGCGTAGCGGGGGGGCCGACCTACGAGCAGTACTTC. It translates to CASSVAGGPTYEQYF.

The CDR3 spells CASSVNRNGGEQYF. CDR3 DNA sequence: TGTGCCAGTAGTGTGAACAGGAATGGTGGCGAGCAGTACTTC. The chain links TRBV19 to TRBJ2-7, with a weak D call TRBD1 (5 bases). The germline V gene has CDR1 LNHDA and CDR2 SQIVND (reference sequence). Trimming removed 5 bases at V and 6 bases at J, with 17 bases between. CDR3 length: 14 residues. The entire variable domain, with the rest obtained from reference TRBV19 and TRBJ2-7, is as follows: DGGITQSPKYLFRKEGQNVTLSCEQNLNHDAMYWYRQDPGQGLRLIYYSQIVNDFQKGDIAEGYSVSREKKESFPLTVTSAQKNPTAFYLCASSVNRNGGEQYFGPGTRLTVT.

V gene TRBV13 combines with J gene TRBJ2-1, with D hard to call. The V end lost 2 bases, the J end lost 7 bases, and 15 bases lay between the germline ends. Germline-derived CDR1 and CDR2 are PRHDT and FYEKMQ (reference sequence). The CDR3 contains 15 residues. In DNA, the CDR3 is TGTGCCAGCAGCTTACGTGGAGAAATAGGGAATGAGCAGTTCTTC. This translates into CASSLRGEIGNEQFF.

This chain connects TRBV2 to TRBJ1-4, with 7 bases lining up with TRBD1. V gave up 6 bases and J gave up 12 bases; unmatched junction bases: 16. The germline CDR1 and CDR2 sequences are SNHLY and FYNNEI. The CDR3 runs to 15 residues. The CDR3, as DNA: TGTGCCAGCAGAAGGGGGACAGTCGGGGGGACGGAACTGTTTTTT. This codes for CASRRGTVGGTELFF.

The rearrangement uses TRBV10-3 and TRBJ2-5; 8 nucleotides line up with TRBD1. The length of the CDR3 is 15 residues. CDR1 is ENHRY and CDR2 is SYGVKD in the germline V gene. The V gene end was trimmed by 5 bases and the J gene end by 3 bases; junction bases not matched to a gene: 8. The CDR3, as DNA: TGTGCCATCAGTTCACCGGGACAGGCCGAAGAGACCCAGTACTTC. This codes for CAISSPGQAEETQYF.

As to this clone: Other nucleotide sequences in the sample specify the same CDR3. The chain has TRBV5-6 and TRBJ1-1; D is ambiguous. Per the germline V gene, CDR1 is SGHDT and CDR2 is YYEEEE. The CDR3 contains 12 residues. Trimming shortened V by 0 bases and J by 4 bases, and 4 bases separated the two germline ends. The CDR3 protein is CASSLGSTEAFF. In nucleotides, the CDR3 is TGTGCCAGCAGCTTGGGAAGCACTGAAGCTTTCTTT.

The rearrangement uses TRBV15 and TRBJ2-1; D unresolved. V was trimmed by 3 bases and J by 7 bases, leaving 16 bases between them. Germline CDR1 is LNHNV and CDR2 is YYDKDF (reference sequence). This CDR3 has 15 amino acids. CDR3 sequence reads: CATSRGTLSPNEQFF. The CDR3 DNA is TGTGCCACCAGCAGGGGTACTCTTTCTCCGAATGAGCAGTTCTTC.